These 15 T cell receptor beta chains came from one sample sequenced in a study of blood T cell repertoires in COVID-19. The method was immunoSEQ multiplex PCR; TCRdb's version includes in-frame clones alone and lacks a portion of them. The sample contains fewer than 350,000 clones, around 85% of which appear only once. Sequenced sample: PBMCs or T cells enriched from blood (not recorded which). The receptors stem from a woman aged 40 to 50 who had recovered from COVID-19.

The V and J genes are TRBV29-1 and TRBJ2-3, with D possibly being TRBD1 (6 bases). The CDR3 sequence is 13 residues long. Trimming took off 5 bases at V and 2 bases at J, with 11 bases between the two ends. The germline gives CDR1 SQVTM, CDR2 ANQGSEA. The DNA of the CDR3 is TGCAGCGTTCAACAGGGACCCACAGATACGCAGTATTTT. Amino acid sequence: CSVQQGPTDTQYF.

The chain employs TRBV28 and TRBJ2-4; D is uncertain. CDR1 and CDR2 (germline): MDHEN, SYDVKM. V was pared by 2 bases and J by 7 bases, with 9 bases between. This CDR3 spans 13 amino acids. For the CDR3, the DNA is TGTGCCAGCAGTTTAGAGGATTGGAACATTCAGTACTTC. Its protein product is CASSLEDWNIQYF. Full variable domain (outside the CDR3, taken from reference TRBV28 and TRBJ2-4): DVKVTQSSRYLVKRTGEKVFLECVQDMDHENMFWYRQDPGLGLRLIYFSYDVKMKEKGDIPEGYSVSREKKERFSLILESASTNQTSMYLCASSLEDWNIQYFGAGTRLSVL.

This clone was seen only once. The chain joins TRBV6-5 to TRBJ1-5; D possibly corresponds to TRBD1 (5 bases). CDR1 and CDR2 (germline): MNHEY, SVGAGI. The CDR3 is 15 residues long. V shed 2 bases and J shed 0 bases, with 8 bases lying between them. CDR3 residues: CASSYQGYSNQPQHF. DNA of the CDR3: TGTGCCAGCAGTTACCAGGGCTATAGCAATCAGCCCCAGCATTTT.

The CDR3 nucleotides are TGTGCCAGCCCAGAACGGGAGGGCGAGACCCAGTACTTC. Its translation is CASPEREGETQYF. The rearrangement joins TRBV7-8 to TRBJ2-5, with TRBD2 matching over 8 bases. The CDR3 has 13 amino acids. Germline lookup yields CDR1 SGHVS and CDR2 FQNEAQ. The V gene end was trimmed by 8 bases and the J gene end by 5 bases; junction bases not matched to a gene: 7.

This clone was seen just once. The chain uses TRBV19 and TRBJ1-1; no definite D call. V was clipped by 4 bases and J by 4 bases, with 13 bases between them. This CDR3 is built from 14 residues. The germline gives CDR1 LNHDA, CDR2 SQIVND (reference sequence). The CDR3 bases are TGTGCCAGTAGTAGGCAGGTGGCGACCACTGAAGCTTTCTTT. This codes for CASSRQVATTEAFF. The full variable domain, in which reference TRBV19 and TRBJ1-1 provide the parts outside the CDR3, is DGGITQSPKYLFRKEGQNVTLSCEQNLNHDAMYWYRQDPGQGLRLIYYSQIVNDFQKGDIAEGYSVSREKKESFPLTVTSAQKNPTAFYLCASSRQVATTEAFFGQGTRLTVV.

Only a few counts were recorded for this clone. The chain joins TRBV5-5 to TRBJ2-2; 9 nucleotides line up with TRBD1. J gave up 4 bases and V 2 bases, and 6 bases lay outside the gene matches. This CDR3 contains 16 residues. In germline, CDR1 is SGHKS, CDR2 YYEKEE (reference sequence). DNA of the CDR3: TGTGCCAGCAGCTTCTCCGGGACAGGGTCCACCGGGGAGCTGTTTTTT. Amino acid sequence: CASSFSGTGSTGELFF. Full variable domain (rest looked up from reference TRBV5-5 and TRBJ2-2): DAGVTQSPTHLIKTRGQQVTLRCSPISGHKSVSWYQQVLGQGPQFIFQYYEKEERGRGNFPDRFSARQFPNYSSELNVNALLLGDSALYLCASSFSGTGSTGELFFGEGSRLTVL.

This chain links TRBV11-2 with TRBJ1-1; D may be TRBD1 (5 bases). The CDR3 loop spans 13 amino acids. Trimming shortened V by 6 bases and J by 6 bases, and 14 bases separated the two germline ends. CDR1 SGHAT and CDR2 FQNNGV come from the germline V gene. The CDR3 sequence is CASSFNQGSEAFF. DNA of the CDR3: TGTGCCAGCAGTTTTAATCAGGGATCTGAAGCTTTCTTT.

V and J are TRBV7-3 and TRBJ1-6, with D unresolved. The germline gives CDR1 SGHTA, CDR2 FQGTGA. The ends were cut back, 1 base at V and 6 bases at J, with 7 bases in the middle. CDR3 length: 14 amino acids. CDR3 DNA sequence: TGTGCCAGCAGCTTAATAGGCGGTAATTCACCCCTCCACTTT. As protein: CASSLIGGNSPLHF.

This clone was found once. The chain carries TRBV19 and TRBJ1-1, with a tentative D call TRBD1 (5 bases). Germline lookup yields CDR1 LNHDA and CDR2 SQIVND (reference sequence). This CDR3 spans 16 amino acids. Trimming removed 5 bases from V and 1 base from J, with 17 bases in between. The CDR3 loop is CASSPEGGAGNTEAFF. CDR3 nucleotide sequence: TGTGCCAGTAGTCCCGAGGGAGGGGCCGGGAACACTGAAGCTTTCTTT.

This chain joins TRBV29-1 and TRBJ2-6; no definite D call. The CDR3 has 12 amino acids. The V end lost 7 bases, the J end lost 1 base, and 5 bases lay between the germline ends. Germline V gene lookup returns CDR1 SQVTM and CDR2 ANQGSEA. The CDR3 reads CSASSGANVLTF. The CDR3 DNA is TGCAGCGCCTCTTCTGGGGCCAACGTCCTGACTTTC.

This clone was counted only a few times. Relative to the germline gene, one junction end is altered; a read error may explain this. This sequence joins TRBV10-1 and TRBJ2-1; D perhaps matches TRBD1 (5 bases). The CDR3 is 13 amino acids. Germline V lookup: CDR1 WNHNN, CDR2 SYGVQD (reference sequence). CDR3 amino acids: CASSVTGSNQQFF. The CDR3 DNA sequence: TGCGCCAGCAGTGTCACAGGCTCCAATCAGCAGTTCTTC.

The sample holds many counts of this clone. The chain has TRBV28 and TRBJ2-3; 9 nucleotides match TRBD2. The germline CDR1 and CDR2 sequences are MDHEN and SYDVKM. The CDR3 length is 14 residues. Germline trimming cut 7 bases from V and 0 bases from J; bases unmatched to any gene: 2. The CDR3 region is CASNLAGSTDTQYF. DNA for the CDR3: TGTGCCAGCAACCTAGCGGGGAGCACAGATACGCAGTATTTT.

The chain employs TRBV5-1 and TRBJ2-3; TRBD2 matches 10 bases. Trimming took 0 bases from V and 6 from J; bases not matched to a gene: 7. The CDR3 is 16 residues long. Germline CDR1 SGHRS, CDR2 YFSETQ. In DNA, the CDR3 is TGCGCCAGCAGCTTGGGTATTAGCGGGAGGTCTGATACGCAGTATTTT. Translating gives CASSLGISGRSDTQYF.

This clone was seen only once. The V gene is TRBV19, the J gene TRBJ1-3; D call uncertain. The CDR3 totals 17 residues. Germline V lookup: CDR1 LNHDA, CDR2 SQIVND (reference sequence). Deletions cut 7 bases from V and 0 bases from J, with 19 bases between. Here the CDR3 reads CASKGSSTEGSGNTIYF. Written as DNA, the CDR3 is TGTGCCAGTAAGGGAAGCAGCACGGAGGGCTCTGGAAACACCATATATTTT.

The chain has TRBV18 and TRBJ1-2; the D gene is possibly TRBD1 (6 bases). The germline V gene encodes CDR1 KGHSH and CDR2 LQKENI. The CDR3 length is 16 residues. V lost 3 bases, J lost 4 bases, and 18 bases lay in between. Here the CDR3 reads CASSPQGTPTPYGYTF. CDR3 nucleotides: TGTGCCAGCTCACCTCAAGGGACACCTACTCCCTATGGCTACACCTTC. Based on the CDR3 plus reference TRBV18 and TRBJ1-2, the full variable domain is NAGVMQNPRHLVRRRGQEARLRCSPMKGHSHVYWYRQLPEEGLKFMVYLQKENIIDESGMPKERFSAEFPKEGPSILRIQQVVRGDSAAYFCASSPQGTPTPYGYTFGSGTRLTVV.